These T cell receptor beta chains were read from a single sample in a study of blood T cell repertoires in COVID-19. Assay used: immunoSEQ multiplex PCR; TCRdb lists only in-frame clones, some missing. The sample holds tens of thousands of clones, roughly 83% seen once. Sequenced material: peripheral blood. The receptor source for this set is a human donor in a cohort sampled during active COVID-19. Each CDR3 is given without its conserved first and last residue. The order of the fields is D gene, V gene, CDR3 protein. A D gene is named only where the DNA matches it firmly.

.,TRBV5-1,ASSFYGRDTEAF
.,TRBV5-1,ASSQGGTNTGELF
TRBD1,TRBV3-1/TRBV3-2,ASSPTQGSEAF
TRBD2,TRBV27,ASSLSGTSGYNEQF
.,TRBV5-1,ASSLEGDQETQY
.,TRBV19,ASRLHDGLNNEQF
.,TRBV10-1,ASSLPGGRINEQY
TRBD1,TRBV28,ASSPRLAGGHLGTQPQH
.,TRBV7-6,ASSFREGPNQPQH
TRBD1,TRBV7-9,ASSKLGGTGVPPSSYEQY
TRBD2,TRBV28,ASSFIVAGAVSSTDTQY
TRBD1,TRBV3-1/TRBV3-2,ASSQSGTGGETQY
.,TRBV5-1,ASSLDPGLSLGNEQF
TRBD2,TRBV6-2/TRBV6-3,ASSPRLAPNGETQY
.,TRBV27,ASSLTLTDTQY
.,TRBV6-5,ASTPPGYGANVLT
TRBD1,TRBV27,ASRTGYNEQF
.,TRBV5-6,ASSLWAGTNEKLF
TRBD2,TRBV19,ASSKTGTSGRTDTQY
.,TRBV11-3,ASSLVSTSTGELF